This TCR beta chain was found in a study of blood T cell repertoires in COVID-19. Across the whole study: COVID-19 samples from acute and convalescent phases originated in the United States, Italy and Spain. T cells, B-cell-depleted T cells, or PBMCs provided the cDNA or gDNA that served as material.

Followed longitudinally, the Seattle patients had been enrolled during active infection. In the original analysis: Estimation of nucleated cell counts relied on the amplification of reference gene primers. This table comes from immunoSEQ multiplex PCR, and its TCRdb copy is limited to in-frame clones, with some not included. Clonal size and the V and J genes are those of that table, whereas D and trimming came from the DNA. Of over 100,000 clones in the sample, roughly nine tenths were seen once. There are 15 residues in the CDR3. CDR1 ENHRY and CDR2 SYGVKD come from the germline V gene. Trimming removed 0 bases at V and 2 bases at J, with 9 bases between.

This receptor was taken from a woman in her forties or fifties with COVID-19, enrolled during active disease. The chain has TRBV10-3 and TRBJ2-3; D remains unclear. The sequenced material came from peripheral blood. DNA for the CDR3: TGTGCCATCAGTGAGTCGCGACTCGACACAGATACGCAGTATTTT. Its translation: CAISESRLDTDTQYF.